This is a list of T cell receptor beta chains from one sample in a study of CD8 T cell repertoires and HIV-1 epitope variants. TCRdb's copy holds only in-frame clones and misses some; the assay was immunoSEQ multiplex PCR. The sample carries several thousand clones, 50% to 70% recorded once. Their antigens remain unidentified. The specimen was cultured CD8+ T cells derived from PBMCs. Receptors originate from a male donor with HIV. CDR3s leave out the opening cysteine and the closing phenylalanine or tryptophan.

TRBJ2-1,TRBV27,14,ASSLSGGWSYNEQF
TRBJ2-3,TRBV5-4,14,ASSSTGGSLTDTQY
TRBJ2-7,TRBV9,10,ASSVCPYEQY
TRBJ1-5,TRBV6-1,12,ASSEYDRNQPQH
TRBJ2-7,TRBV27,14,ASSLRLTSGTYEQY
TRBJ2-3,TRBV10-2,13,ASSEIGLAGDTQY
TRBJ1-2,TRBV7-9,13,ASSLTGTFDYGYT
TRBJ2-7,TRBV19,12,ASSTLATEYEQY
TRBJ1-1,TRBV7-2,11,ASSLAWATEAF
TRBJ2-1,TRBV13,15,ASSFSLQPSSTNEQF
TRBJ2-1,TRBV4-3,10,ASSQGGGEQF
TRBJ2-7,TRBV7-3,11,ASSLGVGGEQY
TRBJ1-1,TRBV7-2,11,ASSFAGNTEAF
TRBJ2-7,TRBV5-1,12,ASSAFSGTYEQY
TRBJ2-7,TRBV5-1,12,ASSFQGSSYEQY
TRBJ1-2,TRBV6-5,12,ASSTGGRYYGYT
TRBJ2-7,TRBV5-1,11,ASSLAGADEQY
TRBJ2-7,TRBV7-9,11,ASSLPGSYEQY
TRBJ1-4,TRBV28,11,ASSPPGGEKLF
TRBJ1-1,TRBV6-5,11,ASSRQENTEAF
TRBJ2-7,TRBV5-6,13,ASSWSENMVYEQY
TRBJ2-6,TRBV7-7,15,ASMGAGRSSGANVLT
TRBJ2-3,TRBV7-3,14,ASSPTLAGGGDTQY
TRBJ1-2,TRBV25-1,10,ASSRGNYGYT
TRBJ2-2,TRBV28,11,ASSFNGGGELF
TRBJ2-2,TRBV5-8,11,ASNLLNTGELF
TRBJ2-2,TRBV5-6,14,ASSSGQGIFPGELF
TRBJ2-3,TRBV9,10,ASSASGDTQY
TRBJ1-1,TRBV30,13,AWSVWEEYDTEAF
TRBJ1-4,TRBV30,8,ACHEEKLF
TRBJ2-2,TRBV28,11,ASRDANTGELF
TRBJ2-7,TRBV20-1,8,SASVDEQY
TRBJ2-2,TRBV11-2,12,ASSVTANTGELF
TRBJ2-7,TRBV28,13,ASSLGTSGTYEQY
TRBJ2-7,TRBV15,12,ATSRDEGSYEQY
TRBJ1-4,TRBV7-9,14,ASSLPSGKLDEKLF
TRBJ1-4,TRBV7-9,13,ASSFPGQPNEKLF
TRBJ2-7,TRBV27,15,ASSLSLSAGEGDEQY
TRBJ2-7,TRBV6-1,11,ASSEGAGLEQY
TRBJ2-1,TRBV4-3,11,ASSQLQGNEQF
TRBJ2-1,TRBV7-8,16,ASSLDGLEREDPNEQF
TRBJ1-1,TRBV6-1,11,ASRSGGVTEAF
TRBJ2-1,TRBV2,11,ASNIQQYNEQF
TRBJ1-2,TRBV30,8,ALPVNGYT
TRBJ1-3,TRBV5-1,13,ASSSGQLSGNTIY
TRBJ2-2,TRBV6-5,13,ASSSLGGSGGELF
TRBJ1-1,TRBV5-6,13,ASSLATGGNTEAF
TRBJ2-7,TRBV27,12,ASSFDSSGYEQY